This record covers a single T cell receptor beta chain. It has no known antigen specificity. From each donor, an approximately 2.4 ml peripheral blood sample was drawn into PAXgene tubes and stored at -80 degrees C. Without T cell sorting, total RNA was isolated from whole blood using the PAXgene blood miRNA kit on an automated QIAcube. Deep TCRalpha and TCRbeta repertoire profiling with unique molecular barcoding was performed on peripheral blood of monozygotic twin pairs concordant or discordant for inflammatory bowel disease. For every twin pair, smoking habits were documented, and each individual was categorised as a current, former or never smoker. This sample is drawn from a study of monozygotic twins with inflammatory bowel disease (dated by TCRdb to about 2019). Context from the whole study: The complete study included about 30 monozygotic twin pairs: 19 IBD-discordant Danish pairs and nine German pairs, of which four were IBD-concordant and five were IBD-discordant. Within discordant pairs, disease-associated traits were sought mainly by comparing IBD patients with their genetically identical healthy co-twins. Each individual had, on average, about 151 000 unique TCRalpha sequences and 181 000 unique TCRbeta sequences available for analysis. General findings and caveats noted by the study authors: Different T cell subtypes could not be distinguished in the analysis. Concordant and discordant twins showed no difference in repertoire similarity, possibly because of limited statistical power. A decrease in TCRbeta repertoire diversity, as measured by inverse Simpson index, was observed in IBD patients compared with their healthy co-twins. Differing immunosuppressive treatments among patients may have added background noise and inter-individual variability to the repertoires. The results gave no support for a single strong signal or clonotype linked to IBD. Compared with healthy twins, IBD patients had fewer clonotypes in common with other individuals, a difference most pronounced in patients showing signs of disease activity.

The library was generated by 5' RACE. For each TCR library, 3,000 to 4,000 ng of total RNA was used. For each sample, cDNA synthesis with SMARTScribe reverse transcriptase was split into eight separate reactions. Unique molecular identifiers containing a 6-nucleotide sample barcode were introduced through template switching during cDNA synthesis. TCRalpha and TCRbeta cDNA was amplified by two nested PCRs of around 15 and 9 cycles, with bead purification after each PCR. Before amplification, the cDNA was treated with uracil DNA-glycosylase and purified using the QIAquick PCR purification kit. In the second PCR, Illumina TruSeq-compatible adapters and sample-specific barcodes were added. TapeStation and Qubit were used to check library quality and concentration, and roughly 5.5 ng of each library was pooled. The pooled libraries were sequenced with 2 x 100 bp reads and custom sequencing primers on an Illumina HiSeq2500 single-index Rapid Run. In the source study's methods: MiGEC version 1.2.6 was used for UMI-based consensus assembly to correct PCR and sequencing errors. MiXCR version 2.1.1 handled V(D)J alignment, clonotype assembly and CDR3 extraction. Gene usage, clonotype sharing and MAIT/NKT TCR abundance were normalised by analysing the top 1000, 10 000 and 20 000 clonotypes per sample. After downsampling to 27 000 UMIs, diversity was calculated as the inverse Simpson index using the vegan R package. Paired Mann-Whitney U tests were applied to discordant twin pairs, and Benjamini-Hochberg correction was used for multiple testing. Each entry corresponds to one CDR3 protein sequence from reads that TCRdb reprocessed, and DNA is not given. These V and J calls rely on TCRdb rather than the paper's analysis. The sample table includes about 330,000 distinct CDR3 sequences. Clones ranked in the top ten supply 2% to 2.5% of the sample.

Reading from cysteine to phenylalanine, the CDR3 counts 13 amino acids. DNA is not recorded here. According to the germline V gene (reference sequence), CDR1 reads MNHNY and CDR2 reads SVGAGI. The sample comprised blood. This TCR was recovered from a human donor with ulcerative colitis or Crohn's disease, or a healthy co-twin of an affected twin (not recorded which). The rearranged chain carries TRBV6-6 and TRBJ2-2. The CDR3 has the sequence CASSLGYTGELFF.